The following is a T cell receptor beta chain sequence with its context. The antigen is undetermined. This record comes from a study of cytomegalovirus exposure and HLA in healthy donors. Broader study findings: Data from an earlier analysis indicated that most TCR beta V segments were productive either about 90% or about 30% of the time. Usually a TCR sequence was rare, but some public TCRs were found in many donors. In a later analysis, TCR beta V- and J-gene trimming was associated with a missense DCLRE1C variant. The only immune exposure information that was available was CMV serostatus.

Trimming shortened V by 5 bases and J by 6 bases, and 9 bases separated the two germline ends. CDR1 SGHTA and CDR2 FQGNSA come from the germline V gene. The CDR3 sequence is 12 residues long. Amplification used 60 Vbeta primers and 13 Jbeta primers. Here immunoSEQ multiplex PCR was the method, and the copy in TCRdb shows in-frame clones only, minus some. The sample shows about 180,000 clones, around 80% of them seen only once. This TCR derives from a man younger than 30 in good health and CMV-seronegative. Material: PBMCs. This chain links TRBV7-2 with TRBJ2-3; D not resolved. Here the CDR3 reads CASSPEIDTQYF. DNA of the CDR3: TGTGCCAGCAGCCCAGAAATTGATACGCAGTATTTT.